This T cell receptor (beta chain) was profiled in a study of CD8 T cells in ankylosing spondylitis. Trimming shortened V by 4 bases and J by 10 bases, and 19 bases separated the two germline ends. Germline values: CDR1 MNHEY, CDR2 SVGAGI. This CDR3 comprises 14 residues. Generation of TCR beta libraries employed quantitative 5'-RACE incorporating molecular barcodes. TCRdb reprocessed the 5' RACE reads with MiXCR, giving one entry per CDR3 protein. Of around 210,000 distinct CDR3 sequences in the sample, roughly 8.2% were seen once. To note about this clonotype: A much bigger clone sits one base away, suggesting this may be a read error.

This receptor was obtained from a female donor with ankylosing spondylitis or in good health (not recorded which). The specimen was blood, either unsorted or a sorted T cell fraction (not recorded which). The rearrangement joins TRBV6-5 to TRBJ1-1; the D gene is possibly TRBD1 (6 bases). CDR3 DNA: TGTGCCAGCAGTTGCGATCCCCGGACAGTCGGAGCTTTCTTT. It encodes CASSCDPRTVGAFF.